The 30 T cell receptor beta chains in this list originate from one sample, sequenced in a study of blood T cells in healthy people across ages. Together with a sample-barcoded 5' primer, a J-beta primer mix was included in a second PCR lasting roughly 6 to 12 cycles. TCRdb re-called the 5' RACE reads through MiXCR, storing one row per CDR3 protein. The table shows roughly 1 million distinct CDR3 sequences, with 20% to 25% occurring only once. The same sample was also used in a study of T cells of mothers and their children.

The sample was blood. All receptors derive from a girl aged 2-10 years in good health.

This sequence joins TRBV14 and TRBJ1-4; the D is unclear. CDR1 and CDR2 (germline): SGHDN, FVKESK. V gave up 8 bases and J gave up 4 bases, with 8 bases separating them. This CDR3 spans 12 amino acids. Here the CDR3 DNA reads TGTGCCAGCTCAGACTTTAATGAAAAACTGTTTTTT. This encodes CASSDFNEKLFF. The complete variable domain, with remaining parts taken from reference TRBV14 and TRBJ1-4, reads EAGVTQFPSHSVIEKGQTVTLRCDPISGHDNLYWYRRVMGKEIKFLLHFVKESKQDESGMPNNRFLAERTGGTYSTLKVQPAELEDSGVYFCASSDFNEKLFFGSGTQLSVL.

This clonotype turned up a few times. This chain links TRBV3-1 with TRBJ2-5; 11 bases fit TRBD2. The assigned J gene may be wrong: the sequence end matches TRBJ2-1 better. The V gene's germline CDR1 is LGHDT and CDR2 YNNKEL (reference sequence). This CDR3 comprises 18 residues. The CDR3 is CASSHPSRYLAGGNEQFF. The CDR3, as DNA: TGTGCCAGCAGCCACCCCTCCCGGTACCTAGCGGGAGGCAATGAGCAGTTCTTC.

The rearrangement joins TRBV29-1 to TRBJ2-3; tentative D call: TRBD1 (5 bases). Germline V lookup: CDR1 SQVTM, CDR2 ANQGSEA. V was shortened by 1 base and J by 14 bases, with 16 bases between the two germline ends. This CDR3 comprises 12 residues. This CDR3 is CSVEADSAWLYF. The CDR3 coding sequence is TGCAGCGTTGAAGCTGACAGCGCCTGGCTGTATTTT.

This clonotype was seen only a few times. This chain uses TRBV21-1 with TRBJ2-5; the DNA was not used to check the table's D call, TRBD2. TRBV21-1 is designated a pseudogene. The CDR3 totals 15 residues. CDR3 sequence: CASSKESGTPYGQYF. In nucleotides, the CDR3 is TGTGCCAGCAGCAAAGAATCCGGGACTCCCTACGGGCAGTACTTC.

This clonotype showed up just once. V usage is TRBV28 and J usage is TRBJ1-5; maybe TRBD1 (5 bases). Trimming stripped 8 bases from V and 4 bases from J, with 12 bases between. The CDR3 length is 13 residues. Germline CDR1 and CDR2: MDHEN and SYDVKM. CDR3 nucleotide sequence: TGTGCCAGCTCGGAGACAGCAAATCAGCCCCAGCATTTT. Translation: CASSETANQPQHF. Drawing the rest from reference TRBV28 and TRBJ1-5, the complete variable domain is DVKVTQSSRYLVKRTGEKVFLECVQDMDHENMFWYRQDPGLGLRLIYFSYDVKMKEKGDIPEGYSVSREKKERFSLILESASTNQTSMYLCASSETANQPQHFGDGTRLSIL.

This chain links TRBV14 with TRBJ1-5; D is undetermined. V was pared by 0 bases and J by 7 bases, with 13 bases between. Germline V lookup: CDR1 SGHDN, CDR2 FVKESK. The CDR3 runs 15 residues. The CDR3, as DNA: TGTGCCAGCAGCCAAGATGGCCTTCCTGGGCAGCCCCAGCATTTT. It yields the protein CASSQDGLPGQPQHF. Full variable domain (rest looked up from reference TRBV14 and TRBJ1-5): EAGVTQFPSHSVIEKGQTVTLRCDPISGHDNLYWYRRVMGKEIKFLLHFVKESKQDESGMPNNRFLAERTGGTYSTLKVQPAELEDSGVYFCASSQDGLPGQPQHFGDGTRLSIL.

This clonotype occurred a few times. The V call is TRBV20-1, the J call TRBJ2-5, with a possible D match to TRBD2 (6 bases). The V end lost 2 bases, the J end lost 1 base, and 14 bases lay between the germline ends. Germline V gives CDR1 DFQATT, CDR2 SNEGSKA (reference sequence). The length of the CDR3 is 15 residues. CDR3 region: CSARIPGRGQETQYF. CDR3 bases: TGCAGTGCTAGAATACCAGGGCGGGGCCAAGAGACCCAGTACTTC.

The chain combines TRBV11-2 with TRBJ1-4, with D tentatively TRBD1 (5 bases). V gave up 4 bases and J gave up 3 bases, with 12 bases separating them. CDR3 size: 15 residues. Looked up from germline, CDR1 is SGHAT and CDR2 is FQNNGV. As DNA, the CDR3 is TGTGCCAGCAGCTCCCGGACACTCCCTAATGAAAAACTGTTTTTT. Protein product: CASSSRTLPNEKLFF. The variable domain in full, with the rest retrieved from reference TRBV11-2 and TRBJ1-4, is EAGVAQSPRYKIIEKRQSVAFWCNPISGHATLYWYQQILGQGPKLLIQFQNNGVVDDSQLPKDRFSAERLKGVDSTLKIQPAKLEDSAVYLCASSSRTLPNEKLFFGSGTQLSVL.

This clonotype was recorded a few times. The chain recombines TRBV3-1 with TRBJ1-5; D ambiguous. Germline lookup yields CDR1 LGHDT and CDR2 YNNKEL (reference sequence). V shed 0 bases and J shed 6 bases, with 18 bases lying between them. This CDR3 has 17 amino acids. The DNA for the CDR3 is TGTGCCAGCAGCCAAGACGTGGATGTGGGATTTGGTCAGCCCCAGCATTTT. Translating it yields CASSQDVDVGFGQPQHF.

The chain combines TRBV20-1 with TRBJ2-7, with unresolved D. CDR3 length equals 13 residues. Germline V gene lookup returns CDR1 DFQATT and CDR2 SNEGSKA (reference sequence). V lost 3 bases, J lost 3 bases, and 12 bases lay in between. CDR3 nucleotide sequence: TGCAGTGCTAGTGACTCGGCAGACTACGAGCAGTACTTC. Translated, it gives CSASDSADYEQYF.

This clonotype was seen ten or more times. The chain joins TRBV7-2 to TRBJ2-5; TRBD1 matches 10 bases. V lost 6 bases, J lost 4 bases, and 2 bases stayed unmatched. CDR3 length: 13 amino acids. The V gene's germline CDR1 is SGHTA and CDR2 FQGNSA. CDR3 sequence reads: CASSRDRGETQYF. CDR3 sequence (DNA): TGTGCCAGCAGTCGGGACAGGGGAGAGACCCAGTACTTC.

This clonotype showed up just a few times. Here the CDR3 DNA reads TGTGCCAGCAGCCCACGGGACGGTAAGACCCAGTACTTC. This sequence encodes CASSPRDGKTQYF. The V call is TRBV11-1, the J call TRBJ2-5; possibly TRBD1 or TRBD2 for D (5 bases each). V was shortened by 5 bases and J by 6 bases, with 13 bases between the two germline ends. Germline V gene data show CDR1 as SGHAT and CDR2 as FQDESV (reference sequence). The CDR3 is 13 residues long.

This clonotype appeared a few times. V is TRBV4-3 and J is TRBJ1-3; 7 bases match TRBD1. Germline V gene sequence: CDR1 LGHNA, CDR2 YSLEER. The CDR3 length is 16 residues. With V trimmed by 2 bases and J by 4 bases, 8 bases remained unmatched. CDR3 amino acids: CASSQRQGLAGNTIYF. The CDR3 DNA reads TGCGCCAGCAGCCAACGACAGGGATTGGCCGGAAACACCATATATTTT.

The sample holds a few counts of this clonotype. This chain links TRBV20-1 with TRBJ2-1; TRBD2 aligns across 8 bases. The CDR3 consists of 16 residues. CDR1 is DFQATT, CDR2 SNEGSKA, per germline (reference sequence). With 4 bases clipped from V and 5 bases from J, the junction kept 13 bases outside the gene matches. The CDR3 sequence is CSAKAPGLVVDNEQFF. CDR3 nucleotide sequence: TGCAGTGCTAAAGCCCCGGGACTAGTGGTCGACAATGAGCAGTTCTTC.

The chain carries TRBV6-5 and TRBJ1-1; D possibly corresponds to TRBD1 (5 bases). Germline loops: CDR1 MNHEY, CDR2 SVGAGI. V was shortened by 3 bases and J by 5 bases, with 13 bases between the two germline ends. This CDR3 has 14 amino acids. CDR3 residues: CASSYMGVPTEAFF. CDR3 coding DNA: TGTGCCAGCAGTTATATGGGGGTACCGACTGAAGCTTTCTTT.

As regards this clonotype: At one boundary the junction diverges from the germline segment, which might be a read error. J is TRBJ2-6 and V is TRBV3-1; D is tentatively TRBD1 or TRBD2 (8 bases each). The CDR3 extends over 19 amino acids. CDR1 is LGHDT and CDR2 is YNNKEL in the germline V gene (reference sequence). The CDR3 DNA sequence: TGTGCCAGCGGCCATCGGGAGGGGACAGGCCTCTCTGGGGCCAACGTCCTGACTTTC. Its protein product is CASGHREGTGLSGANVLTF. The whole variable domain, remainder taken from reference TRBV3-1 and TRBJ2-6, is DTAVSQTPKYLVTQMGNDKSIKCEQNLGHDTMYWYKQDSKKFLKIMFSYNNKELIINETVPNRFSPKSPDKAHLNLHINSLELGDSAVYFCASGHREGTGLSGANVLTFGAGSRLTVL.

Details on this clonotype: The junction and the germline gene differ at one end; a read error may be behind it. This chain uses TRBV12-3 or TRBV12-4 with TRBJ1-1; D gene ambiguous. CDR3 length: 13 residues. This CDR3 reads CASSLASSTEAFF. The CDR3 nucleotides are TGTGCCAGCAGTTTGGCTAGTAGCACTGAGGCTTTCTTT.

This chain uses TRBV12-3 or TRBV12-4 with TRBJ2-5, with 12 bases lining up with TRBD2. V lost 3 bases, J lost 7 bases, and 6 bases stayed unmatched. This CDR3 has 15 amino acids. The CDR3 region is CASSLSSGGAVTQYF. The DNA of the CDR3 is TGTGCCAGCAGTTTGTCTAGCGGGGGGGCGGTGACCCAGTACTTC.

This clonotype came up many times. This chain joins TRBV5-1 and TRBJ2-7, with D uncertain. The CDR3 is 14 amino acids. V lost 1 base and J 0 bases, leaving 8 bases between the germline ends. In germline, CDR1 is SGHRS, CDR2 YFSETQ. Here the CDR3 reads CASSLFENSYEQYF. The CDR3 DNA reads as TGCGCCAGCAGCTTGTTTGAAAACTCCTACGAGCAGTACTTC.

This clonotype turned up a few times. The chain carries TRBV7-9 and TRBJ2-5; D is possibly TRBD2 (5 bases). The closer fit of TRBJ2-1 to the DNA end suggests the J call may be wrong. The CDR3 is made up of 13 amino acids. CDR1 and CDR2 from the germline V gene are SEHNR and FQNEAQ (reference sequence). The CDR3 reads CASSLPAGDEQFF. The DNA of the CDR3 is TGTGCCAGCAGCCTGCCCGCGGGCGATGAGCAGTTCTTC.

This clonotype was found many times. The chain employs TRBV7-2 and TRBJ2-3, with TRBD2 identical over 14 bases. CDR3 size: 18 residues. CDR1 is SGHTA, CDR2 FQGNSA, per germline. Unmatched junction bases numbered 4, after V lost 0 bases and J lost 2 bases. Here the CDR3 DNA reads TGTGCCAGCAGCTTAGCGGGACTAGCGGGGGCCTACACAGATACGCAGTATTTT. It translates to CASSLAGLAGAYTDTQYF.

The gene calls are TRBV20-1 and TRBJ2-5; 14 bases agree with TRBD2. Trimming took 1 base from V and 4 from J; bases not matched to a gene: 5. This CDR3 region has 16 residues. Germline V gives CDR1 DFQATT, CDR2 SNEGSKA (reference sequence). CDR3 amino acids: CSARALGLAGGETQYF. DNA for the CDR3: TGCAGTGCTAGAGCCCTAGGACTAGCGGGAGGAGAGACCCAGTACTTC.

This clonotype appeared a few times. CDR3 residues: CATSSDRAAAFF. The CDR3 coding sequence is TGTGCCACCAGCTCGGACAGGGCGGCAGCTTTCTTT. J is TRBJ1-1 and V is TRBV15, with 8 positions matching TRBD1. Losses at the gene ends were 5 bases for V and 10 bases for J; bases not matched to a gene: 6. Germline V gene data show CDR1 as LNHNV and CDR2 as YYDKDF (reference sequence). The CDR3 contains 12 residues.

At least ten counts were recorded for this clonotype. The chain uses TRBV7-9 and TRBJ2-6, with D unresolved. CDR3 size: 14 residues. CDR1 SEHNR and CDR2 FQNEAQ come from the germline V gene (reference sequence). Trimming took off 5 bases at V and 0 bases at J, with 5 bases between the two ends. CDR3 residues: CASSPRSGANVLTF. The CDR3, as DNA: TGTGCCAGCAGCCCCCGCTCTGGGGCCAACGTCCTGACTTTC.

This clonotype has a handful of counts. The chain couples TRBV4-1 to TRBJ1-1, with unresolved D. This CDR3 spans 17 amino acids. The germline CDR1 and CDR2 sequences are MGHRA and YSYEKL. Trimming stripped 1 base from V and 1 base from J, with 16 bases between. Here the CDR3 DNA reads TGCGCCAGCAGCCAAGCGTGGCCGGGAGTTCAGAACACTGAAGCTTTCTTT. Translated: CASSQAWPGVQNTEAFF.

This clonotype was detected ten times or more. The CDR3, as DNA: TGTGCCAGCAGTTTAACTAGCGGCTACCAAGAGACCCAGTACTTC. This encodes CASSLTSGYQETQYF. This chain uses TRBV28 with TRBJ2-5; 8 bases are shared with TRBD2. The CDR3 sequence is 15 residues long. The ends lost 2 bases at V and 0 bases at J; junction bases unmatched: 2. Germline-derived CDR1 and CDR2 are MDHEN and SYDVKM.

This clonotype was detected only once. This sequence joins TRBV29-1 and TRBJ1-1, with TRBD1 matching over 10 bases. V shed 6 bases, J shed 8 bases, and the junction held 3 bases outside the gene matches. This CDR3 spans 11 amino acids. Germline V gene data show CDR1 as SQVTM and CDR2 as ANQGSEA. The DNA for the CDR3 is TGCAGCGTAGGACAGGGGGTCGAAGCTTTCTTT. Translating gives CSVGQGVEAFF.

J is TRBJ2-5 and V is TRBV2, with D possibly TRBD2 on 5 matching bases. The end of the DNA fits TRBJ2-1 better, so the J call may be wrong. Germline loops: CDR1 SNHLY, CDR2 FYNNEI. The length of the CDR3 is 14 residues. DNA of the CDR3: TGTGCCAGCAGTGAAGCGGCAGGTAGCGATGAGCAGTTCTTC. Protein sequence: CASSEAAGSDEQFF.

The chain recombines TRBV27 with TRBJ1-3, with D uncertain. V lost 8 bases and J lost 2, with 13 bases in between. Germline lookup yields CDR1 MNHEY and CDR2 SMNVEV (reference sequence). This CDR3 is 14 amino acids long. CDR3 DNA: TGTGCCAGCTCCTCGGGCTTCACTGGAAACACCATATATTTT. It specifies CASSSGFTGNTIYF.

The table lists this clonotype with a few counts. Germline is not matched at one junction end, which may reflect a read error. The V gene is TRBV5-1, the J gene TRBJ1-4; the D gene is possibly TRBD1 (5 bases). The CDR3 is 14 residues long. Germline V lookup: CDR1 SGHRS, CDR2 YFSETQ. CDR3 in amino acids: CASRRGPPFEKPFF. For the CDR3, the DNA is TGCGCCAGCAGGAGGGGCCCTCCCTTTGAAAAACCGTTTTTT.